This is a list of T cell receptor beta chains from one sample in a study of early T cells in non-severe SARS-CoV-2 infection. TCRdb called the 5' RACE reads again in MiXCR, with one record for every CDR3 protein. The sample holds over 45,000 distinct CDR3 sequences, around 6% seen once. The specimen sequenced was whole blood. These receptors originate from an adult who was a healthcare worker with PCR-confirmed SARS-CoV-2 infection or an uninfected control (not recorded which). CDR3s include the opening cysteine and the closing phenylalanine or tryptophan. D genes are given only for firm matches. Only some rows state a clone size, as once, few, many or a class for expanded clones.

CDR3 DNA: TGTGCCAGCAGCTTAGCACCGGGGGACTATGAGCAGTTCTTC
CDR3 protein: CASSLAPGDYEQFF
V gene: TRBV7-6
D gene: -
J gene: TRBJ2-1
clone size: many

CDR3 DNA: TGTGCCAGGAACAGGGGGGACACAGATACGCAGTATTTT
CDR3 protein: CARNRGDTDTQYF
V gene: TRBV4-2
D gene: TRBD1
J gene: TRBJ2-3
clone size: many

CDR3 DNA: TGTGCCAGCAGTTTAGGTGGGGGCACTGAAGCTTTCTTT
CDR3 protein: CASSLGGGTEAFF
V gene: TRBV12-3/TRBV12-4
D gene: -
J gene: TRBJ1-1
clone size: -

CDR3 DNA: TGTGCCAGTAGACCAACGGGGGGAGCGAATCAGCCCCAGCATTTT
CDR3 protein: CASRPTGGANQPQHF
V gene: TRBV19
D gene: -
J gene: TRBJ1-5
clone size: many

CDR3 DNA: TGTGCCAGCAGTTATGGTCCCCCCGGGGCGGGGGGCACAGATACGCAGTATTTT
CDR3 protein: CASSYGPPGAGGTDTQYF
V gene: TRBV6-6
D gene: TRBD2
J gene: TRBJ2-3
clone size: many

CDR3 DNA: TGTGCCAGCAGCTTAGGCATTAGCTCCTACAATGAGCAGTTCTTC
CDR3 protein: CASSLGISSYNEQFF
V gene: TRBV7-9
D gene: -
J gene: TRBJ2-1
clone size: many

CDR3 DNA: TGTGCCAGCAGTTTACCAGGCTTTGGGAGCTACACCTTC
CDR3 protein: CASSLPGFGSYTF
V gene: TRBV12-3/TRBV12-4
D gene: -
J gene: TRBJ1-2
clone size: many

CDR3 DNA: TGTGCCACCAGGACTAGCGGGAGCTACGAGCAGTACTTC
CDR3 protein: CATRTSGSYEQYF
V gene: TRBV15
D gene: TRBD2
J gene: TRBJ2-7
clone size: many

CDR3 DNA: TGTGCCTGGTCTAGGGACAGCTTCTCTGGAAACACCATATATTTT
CDR3 protein: CAWSRDSFSGNTIYF
V gene: TRBV30
D gene: TRBD1
J gene: TRBJ1-3
clone size: many

CDR3 DNA: TGTGCCAGCAGCTTTAAAACAGGGGGCACTGAAGCTTTCTTT
CDR3 protein: CASSFKTGGTEAFF
V gene: TRBV13
D gene: TRBD1
J gene: TRBJ1-1
clone size: many

CDR3 DNA: TGCGCCTCCAGGGGAGCGGGGGCCCATAATAGACTCGAGCAGTACTTC
CDR3 protein: CASRGAGAHNRLEQYF
V gene: TRBV5-1
D gene: TRBD2
J gene: TRBJ2-7
clone size: many

CDR3 DNA: TGTGCCAGCAGCCCCGGGACAGGGCGAAATCAGCCCCAGCATTTT
CDR3 protein: CASSPGTGRNQPQHF
V gene: TRBV7-9
D gene: TRBD1
J gene: TRBJ1-5
clone size: -

CDR3 DNA: TGTGCCAGTAGTATGGGAATTCAGAGGGAAGGGCCCCAGCATTTT
CDR3 protein: CASSMGIQREGPQHF
V gene: TRBV19
D gene: -
J gene: TRBJ1-5
clone size: many

CDR3 DNA: TGCGCCAGCAGCTTTAGCCCGGGGGAAGCTTTCTTT
CDR3 protein: CASSFSPGEAFF
V gene: TRBV5-1
D gene: -
J gene: TRBJ1-1
clone size: few

CDR3 DNA: TGTGCCTGGAGTGTACTGCCCGGGGATACGCAGTATTTT
CDR3 protein: CAWSVLPGDTQYF
V gene: TRBV30
D gene: -
J gene: TRBJ2-3
clone size: -

CDR3 DNA: TGTGCCAGCAGCCAAGATAGTAGCACGTGGCGGAAGGGGAAAATGAATGAGCAGTTCTTC
CDR3 protein: CASSQDSSTWRKGKMNEQFF
V gene: TRBV3-1
D gene: -
J gene: TRBJ2-1
clone size: -

CDR3 DNA: TGTGCCAGCAGCTTAGGAAGAGGGGGTGCCAAAAACATTCAGTACTTC
CDR3 protein: CASSLGRGGAKNIQYF
V gene: TRBV7-2
D gene: -
J gene: TRBJ2-4
clone size: many

CDR3 DNA: TGCGCCAGCAGCCAGACAAGACAGGGCAATCAGCCCCAGCATTTT
CDR3 protein: CASSQTRQGNQPQHF
V gene: TRBV4-1
D gene: -
J gene: TRBJ1-5
clone size: medium-sized

CDR3 DNA: TGCGCCAGCAGCTTTTCCGGACAGGTCTACGAGCAGTACTTC
CDR3 protein: CASSFSGQVYEQYF
V gene: TRBV5-1
D gene: TRBD1
J gene: TRBJ2-7
clone size: -

CDR3 DNA: TGTGCCAGCAGTTACGGGAGAACTTACGAGCAGTACTTC
CDR3 protein: CASSYGRTYEQYF
V gene: TRBV25-1
D gene: -
J gene: TRBJ2-7
clone size: few

CDR3 DNA: TGTGCCAGCTCACCAGCTCTCGACAGAGCTAACTATGGCTACACCTTC
CDR3 protein: CASSPALDRANYGYTF
V gene: TRBV18
D gene: -
J gene: TRBJ1-2
clone size: many

CDR3 DNA: TGTGCCAGCAGCTTTCAATTGGGGAATCAGCCCCAGCATTTT
CDR3 protein: CASSFQLGNQPQHF
V gene: TRBV4-2
D gene: -
J gene: TRBJ1-5
clone size: many

CDR3 DNA: TGCAGTGCTACACCCCCAAGTGGACAGGGTCGGGAGACCCAGTACTTC
CDR3 protein: CSATPPSGQGRETQYF
V gene: TRBV20-1
D gene: TRBD1
J gene: TRBJ2-5
clone size: many

CDR3 DNA: TGTGCCAGCACCTTACAGGACACCCACACTGAAGCTTTCTTT
CDR3 protein: CASTLQDTHTEAFF
V gene: TRBV9
D gene: -
J gene: TRBJ1-1
clone size: -

CDR3 DNA: TGCAGTGCTACCTCGCAGGGACTAGCCAAAAACATTCAGTACTTC
CDR3 protein: CSATSQGLAKNIQYF
V gene: TRBV20-1
D gene: -
J gene: TRBJ2-4
clone size: few

CDR3 DNA: TGTGCCAGCAGCTTAGCGAGGATTAGCACAGATACGCAGTATTTT
CDR3 protein: CASSLARISTDTQYF
V gene: TRBV7-8
D gene: -
J gene: TRBJ2-3
clone size: few

CDR3 DNA: TGTGCCAGCAGCTTAGACGCGGGCACAGATACGCAGTATTTT
CDR3 protein: CASSLDAGTDTQYF
V gene: TRBV7-2
D gene: -
J gene: TRBJ2-3
clone size: few

CDR3 DNA: TGTGCCAGCTCACGTCGGACCGGGCCTAGGGCGCCTACTGACAATGAGCAGTTCTTC
CDR3 protein: CASSRRTGPRAPTDNEQFF
V gene: TRBV18
D gene: -
J gene: TRBJ2-1
clone size: many

CDR3 DNA: TGTGCCAGCAGCTTAAGGAGAGAGCCCTACGAGCAGTACTTC
CDR3 protein: CASSLRREPYEQYF
V gene: TRBV11-1
D gene: -
J gene: TRBJ2-7
clone size: few

CDR3 DNA: TGTGCCAGCACACTGAACAGCGGGGGCCGGGAGCAGTACTTC
CDR3 protein: CASTLNSGGREQYF
V gene: TRBV6-5
D gene: TRBD2
J gene: TRBJ2-7
clone size: many

CDR3 DNA: TGTGCCAGCAGCTTGGAGTCCGCCGCCGGGGAGCTGTTTTTT
CDR3 protein: CASSLESAAGELFF
V gene: TRBV5-5
D gene: -
J gene: TRBJ2-2
clone size: many

CDR3 DNA: TGTGCCTGGAATGTCGGCGGCGCCTACGAGCAGTACTTC
CDR3 protein: CAWNVGGAYEQYF
V gene: TRBV30
D gene: -
J gene: TRBJ2-7
clone size: many

CDR3 DNA: TGTGCCAGCAGCTTCTGGGGACAAGAGACCCAGTACTTC
CDR3 protein: CASSFWGQETQYF
V gene: TRBV7-8
D gene: -
J gene: TRBJ2-5
clone size: many